This entry lists 28 T cell receptor beta chains sequenced from one sample in a study of T cell repertoires in cytomegalovirus infection. Each CDR3 protein is one row after TCRdb ran MiXCR on the reads. Here the sample spans over 200,000 distinct CDR3 sequences, approximately 14% being singletons. Sequencing was performed on PBMCs. These receptors were collected from a human donor in good health (CMV status not recorded). Some clones in this sample may be carry-over from other donors' samples.

The V gene is TRBV5-1, the J gene TRBJ2-3; 8 bases fit TRBD2. V dropped 6 bases and J dropped 2; count of bases not matched to a gene: 8. Germline V gene sequence: CDR1 SGHRS, CDR2 YFSETQ. The CDR3 has 15 residues. The CDR3 DNA follows: TGCGCCAGCACCACTGAGCGGGGGCACACAGATACGCAGTATTTT. Encoded protein: CASTTERGHTDTQYF. The complete variable domain, with remaining parts taken from reference TRBV5-1 and TRBJ2-3, reads KAGVTQTPRYLIKTRGQQVTLSCSPISGHRSVSWYQQTPGQGLQFLFEYFSETQRNKGNFPGRFSGRQFSNSRSEMNVSTLELGDSALYLCASTTERGHTDTQYFGPGTRLTVL.

This chain uses TRBV6-2 or TRBV6-3 with TRBJ2-1; 9 bases are a match to TRBD2. The CDR3 extends over 14 amino acids. Germline V gives CDR1 MNHEY, CDR2 SVGEGT. V gave up 6 bases and J gave up 3 bases; unmatched junction bases: 3. The CDR3 loop reads CASSRLAVYNEQFF. The CDR3 nucleotides read TGTGCCAGCAGCCGACTAGCGGTCTACAATGAGCAGTTCTTC.

In this sample, this clonotype turned up many times. The CDR3: CASSPHAIMGNQPQHF. The CDR3 region has the DNA TGTGCCAGCAGCCCCCACGCAATCATGGGCAATCAGCCCCAGCATTTT. The V and J genes are TRBV6-2 or TRBV6-3 and TRBJ1-5; D is ambiguous. The CDR3 is 16 residues long. Germline loops: CDR1 MNHEY, CDR2 SVGEGT. Trimming shortened V by 6 bases and J by 2 bases, and 17 bases separated the two germline ends.

The sample holds many counts of this clonotype. The chain uses TRBV28 and TRBJ1-1, with 7 bases lining up with TRBD1. V gave up 6 bases and J gave up 1 base; unmatched junction bases: 11. CDR1 is MDHEN, CDR2 SYDVKM, per germline. This CDR3 contains 16 residues. The DNA for the CDR3 is TGTGCCAGCAGATACGCCATGACAGGGACGAACACTGAAGCTTTCTTT. This encodes CASRYAMTGTNTEAFF.

This chain connects TRBV6-5 to TRBJ2-3; 8 nucleotides agree with TRBD2. Looked up from germline, CDR1 is MNHEY and CDR2 is SVGAGI. The trim removed 0 bases at V and 4 bases at J, leaving 3 bases unmatched. This CDR3 contains 15 residues. The CDR3 nucleotides are TGTGCCAGCAGTTACTCGGGACTAGAACCAGATACGCAGTATTTT. Protein sequence: CASSYSGLEPDTQYF.

This clonotype occurred many times. The chain links TRBV11-2 to TRBJ2-7, with D uncertain. Per the germline V gene, CDR1 is SGHAT and CDR2 is FQNNGV. With 1 base removed from V and 1 base from J, the gap between germline ends came to 17 bases. This CDR3 contains 17 residues. CDR3 amino acids: CASSLAAVVGMSYEQYF. CDR3 sequence (DNA): TGTGCCAGCAGCTTAGCCGCTGTTGTGGGAATGTCCTACGAGCAGTACTTC. The entire variable domain, with the rest obtained from reference TRBV11-2 and TRBJ2-7, is as follows: EAGVAQSPRYKIIEKRQSVAFWCNPISGHATLYWYQQILGQGPKLLIQFQNNGVVDDSQLPKDRFSAERLKGVDSTLKIQPAKLEDSAVYLCASSLAAVVGMSYEQYFGPGTRLTVT.

This clonotype was observed a few times. This chain uses TRBV2 with TRBJ1-1; tentatively, D is TRBD1 (6 bases). This CDR3 has 14 amino acids. Trimming cost V 8 bases and J 2 bases, with 15 bases left between them. The germline V gene encodes CDR1 SNHLY and CDR2 FYNNEI. The CDR3, as DNA: TGTGCCAGCCGATCTCAGGGGAGAAACACTGAAGCTTTCTTT. Its protein is CASRSQGRNTEAFF.

This clonotype was seen at least ten times. This chain joins TRBV6-1 and TRBJ1-1; 7 positions match TRBD1. The V gene's germline CDR1 is MNHNS and CDR2 SASEGT. There are 14 residues in the CDR3. Trimming took 11 bases from V and 3 from J; bases not matched to a gene: 12. CDR3 region: CALEKGQDYTEAFF. The CDR3 nucleotides read TGTGCCCTCGAAAAAGGACAGGACTACACTGAAGCTTTCTTT.

Points on this clonotype: A read error is possible here, since a much larger clone lies one base away. The CDR3 sequence is CASSPFQVGDQPQHF. The CDR3 coding sequence is TGTGCCAGCAGTCCCTTTCAGGTGGGCGATCAGCCCCAGCATTTT. This chain joins TRBV28 and TRBJ1-5; D gene ambiguous. The CDR3 totals 15 residues. Germline lookup yields CDR1 MDHEN and CDR2 SYDVKM. Trimming stripped 5 bases from V and 5 bases from J, with 16 bases between. Full variable domain (rest looked up from reference TRBV28 and TRBJ1-5): DVKVTQSSRYLVKRTGEKVFLECVQDMDHENMFWYRQDPGLGLRLIYFSYDVKMKEKGDIPEGYSVSREKKERFSLILESASTNQTSMYLCASSPFQVGDQPQHFGDGTRLSIL.

This clonotype was counted at least ten times. The V and J genes are TRBV6-2 or TRBV6-3 and TRBJ1-1; D ambiguous. The CDR3 is 15 amino acids. Trimming shortened V by 6 bases and J by 1 base, and 15 bases separated the two germline ends. Germline values: CDR1 MNHEY, CDR2 SVGEGT. The CDR3 here is CASSSGGSGNTEAFF. The CDR3 nucleotides are TGTGCCAGCAGCTCCGGAGGGTCGGGGAACACTGAAGCTTTCTTT.

In its sample, this clonotype was seen a few times. This rearrangement joins TRBV18 to TRBJ1-1; 8 nucleotides align to TRBD1. The CDR3 loop spans 15 amino acids. Looked up from germline, CDR1 is KGHSH and CDR2 is LQKENI. J lost 4 bases, V lost 4 bases, and 8 bases had no gene match. DNA for the CDR3: TGTGCCAGCTCACGAACGACAGGGGAAATCACTGAAGCTTTCTTT. Encoded protein: CASSRTTGEITEAFF.

This clonotype has only a few counts. The chain carries TRBV20-1 and TRBJ2-3; TRBD1 might be the D (8 bases). The germline V gene has CDR1 DFQATT and CDR2 SNEGSKA (reference sequence). The CDR3 covers 16 residues. The ends were cut back, 6 bases at V and 3 bases at J, with 22 bases in the middle. The CDR3 sequence is CSAEGQGGSRTDTQYF. The CDR3 DNA reads as TGCAGTGCGGAAGGACAGGGAGGGTCGCGGACAGATACGCAGTATTTT.

Ten or more counts support this clonotype. This chain uses TRBV6-2 or TRBV6-3 with TRBJ1-2, with 7 bases fitting TRBD1. V lost 6 bases and J lost 2; bases outside the gene matches: 6. Germline lookup yields CDR1 MNHEY and CDR2 SVGEGT. The length of the CDR3 is 14 residues. Here the CDR3 reads CASRQGTSNYGYTF. In DNA, the CDR3 is TGTGCCAGCAGACAGGGGACCTCAAACTATGGCTACACCTTC.

This clonotype has a count of ten or more. This chain connects TRBV29-1 to TRBJ2-7; TRBD1 aligns across 8 bases. The CDR3 loop spans 13 amino acids. Unmatched junction bases numbered 5, after V lost 6 bases and J lost 1 base. CDR1 is SQVTM, CDR2 ANQGSEA, per germline. CDR3 DNA sequence: TGCAGCGTCCCCCGGACAGGGTCCTACGAGCAGTACTTC. This translates into CSVPRTGSYEQYF.

This clonotype was picked up many times. This sequence joins TRBV4-1 and TRBJ2-1, with 12 bases matching TRBD2. Unmatched junction bases numbered 10, after V lost 2 bases and J lost 8 bases. The length of the CDR3 is 17 residues. Germline loops: CDR1 MGHRA, CDR2 YSYEKL. The CDR3 DNA sequence: TGCGCCAGCAGCCAAATGACTAGCGGGGGCTCGGGGGATGAGCAGTTCTTC. Its protein is CASSQMTSGGSGDEQFF.

There are many counts of this clonotype. The chain recombines TRBV6-6 with TRBJ1-5; 12 positions match TRBD1. In germline, CDR1 is MNHNY, CDR2 SVGAGI (reference sequence). Losses at the gene ends were 2 bases for V and 4 bases for J; bases not matched to a gene: 6. The CDR3 covers 17 residues. In DNA, the CDR3 is TGTGCCAGCAGTTACCTTTGGGACAGGGGGCTTAATCAGCCCCAGCATTTT. Translating it yields CASSYLWDRGLNQPQHF.

The chain recombines TRBV10-3 with TRBJ2-2; D ambiguous. In germline, CDR1 is ENHRY, CDR2 SYGVKD. V dropped 0 bases and J dropped 6 bases, with 8 bases sitting between them. This CDR3 is built from 14 residues. In DNA, the CDR3 is TGTGCCATCAGTGAGTCGTGGGGTTCCGGGGAGCTGTTTTTT. Translated, it gives CAISESWGSGELFF.

About this clonotype itself: An end of the junction differs from the germline gene, which may be a read error. This sequence joins TRBV7-2 and TRBJ2-5, with 8 bases fitting TRBD2. This CDR3 has 17 residues. In germline, CDR1 is SGHTA, CDR2 FQGNSA. The CDR3 nucleotides are TGTGCCAGCAGCTCGCCCTTAGCGGGAAGTGGGAGCGGGACCCGGTACTTC. Its translation is CASSSPLAGSGSGTRYF.

This clonotype was seen a handful of times. The chain joins TRBV29-1 to TRBJ2-6; D gene unclear. V dropped 2 bases and J dropped 0 bases, with 5 bases sitting between them. CDR1 is SQVTM, CDR2 ANQGSEA, per germline. This CDR3 is built from 14 residues. The CDR3 DNA reads as TGCAGCGTTGAAACTACCTCTGGGGCCAACGTCCTGACTTTC. This encodes CSVETTSGANVLTF. Full variable domain (remainder filled in from reference TRBV29-1 and TRBJ2-6): SAVISQKPSRDICQRGTSLTIQCQVDSQVTMMFWYRQQPGQSLTLIATANQGSEATYESGFVIDKFPISRPNLTFSTLTVSNMSPEDSSIYLCSVETTSGANVLTFGAGSRLTVL.

This clonotype has a count of ten or more. V gene TRBV4-1 combines with J gene TRBJ2-5; D could derive from TRBD1 or TRBD2 (6 bases each). Trimming shortened V by 1 base and J by 0 bases, and 12 bases separated the two germline ends. Germline CDR1 MGHRA, CDR2 YSYEKL. The CDR3 is 16 amino acids. DNA of the CDR3: TGCGCCAGCAGCCAAGGCGGGACAAATTACCAAGAGACCCAGTACTTC. This codes for CASSQGGTNYQETQYF.

A few counts support this clonotype. The chain links TRBV20-1 to TRBJ2-5; possible D gene TRBD1, 6 bases. CDR3 length: 15 amino acids. V was cut by 4 bases and J by 5 bases, with 20 bases left in between. Germline V gene data show CDR1 as DFQATT and CDR2 as SNEGSKA (reference sequence). The CDR3 region is CSAIRGHDGIETQYF. CDR3 nucleotide sequence: TGCAGTGCTATAAGGGGACACGACGGGATCGAGACCCAGTACTTC.

The chain has TRBV13 and TRBJ2-5; D possibly uses TRBD1 or TRBD2 (5 bases each). Germline V gene lookup returns CDR1 PRHDT and CDR2 FYEKMQ (reference sequence). V shed 3 bases and J shed 4 bases, with 15 bases lying between them. The CDR3 contains 15 residues. The CDR3 bases are TGTGCCAGCAGCTTTTGGCAGGGTGGGGGAGAGACCCAGTACTTC. The encoded protein is CASSFWQGGGETQYF.

The chain links TRBV6-1 to TRBJ2-7; no definite D call. The germline CDR1 and CDR2 sequences are MNHNS and SASEGT. V gave up 7 bases and J gave up 1 base, with 17 bases separating them. This CDR3 is 15 amino acids long. CDR3 in DNA: TGTGCCAGCACCTCCTCGAGTTGGGGTTCCTACGAGCAGTACTTC. This gives the protein CASTSSSWGSYEQYF.

This chain connects TRBV29-1 to TRBJ1-4, with a tentative D call TRBD1 (5 bases). CDR3 length: 12 residues. The V gene's germline CDR1 is SQVTM and CDR2 ANQGSEA. V lost 6 bases and J lost 8, with 13 bases in between. The CDR3 nucleotides read TGCAGCGTGAGGGCCACAGGAGAAAAACTGTTTTTT. Translation: CSVRATGEKLFF.

The CDR3 region is CASSYSRGDNGDEQFF. The CDR3 bases are TGTGCCAGCAGTTACTCCCGCGGGGACAACGGCGATGAGCAGTTCTTC. The chain links TRBV6-2 or TRBV6-3 to TRBJ2-1; D tentatively fits TRBD1 or TRBD2 (6 bases each). Per germline, CDR1 MNHEY and CDR2 SVGEGT. The CDR3 is 16 residues long. V lost 0 bases and J 8 bases, leaving 17 bases between the germline ends.

The chain is built from TRBV20-1 and TRBJ2-7; 8 nucleotides match TRBD1. The CDR3 loop spans 13 amino acids. V trimming: 7 bases; J trimming: 5 bases; junction bases outside the gene matches: 10. In germline, CDR1 is DFQATT, CDR2 SNEGSKA (reference sequence). CDR3 in amino acids: CSVATGDVHEQYF. The CDR3 bases are TGCAGTGTCGCGACAGGGGATGTCCACGAGCAGTACTTC.

The table lists this clonotype with a few counts. The chain carries TRBV20-1 and TRBJ1-2; 8 bases fit TRBD1. This CDR3 has 15 amino acids. The J segment lost 7 bases and the V segment lost 3 bases, leaving 13 bases of the junction unmatched. Germline CDR1 DFQATT, CDR2 SNEGSKA (reference sequence). CDR3 protein: CSARGPGGSFVGYTF. The CDR3 region has the DNA TGCAGTGCTAGGGGGCCAGGGGGCTCATTTGTTGGCTACACCTTC.

J is TRBJ2-1 and V is TRBV11-1; 11 bases match TRBD2. This CDR3 spans 16 amino acids. Germline assignment: CDR1 SGHAT and CDR2 FQDESV (reference sequence). After removal of 2 bases from V and 5 bases from J, the junction contained 5 bases not matched to a gene. In DNA form, the CDR3 reads TGTGCCAGCAGCTTATCCCGACTAGCGGGGAACAATGAGCAGTTCTTC. Protein product: CASSLSRLAGNNEQFF.